Following are 15 T cell receptor beta chains from one sample sequenced in a study of cytomegalovirus exposure and HLA in healthy donors (dated by TCRdb to the late 2010s). The library was obtained by the immunoSEQ multiplex PCR assay. The multiplex PCR relied on a mix of 60 forward primers for TCR Vbeta segments and 13 reverse primers for TCR Jbeta segments. The immuneACCESS repertoire file appears here via TCRdb, limited to in-frame rearrangements. These files lack a portion of the clones; in checked studies, under half of the deficit traces to unresolved V genes, and the cause of the others is not known. This sample comprises about 260,000 clones, under 80% of them detected only once. The ten largest clones represent approximately 2.3% of the sample. The sequenced material came from PBMCs. The receptors were gathered from a female donor in good health and CMV-seronegative.

The CDR3 region is CAWTLFSGANVLTF. The DNA of the CDR3 is TGTGCCTGGACCCTGTTCTCTGGGGCCAACGTCCTGACTTTC. V is TRBV30 and J is TRBJ2-6; D is undetermined. Germline loops: CDR1 GTSNPN, CDR2 SVGIG (reference sequence). The CDR3 sequence is 14 residues long. V lost 4 bases and J lost 0, with 7 bases in between.

CDR3 loop: CASRGTGRNTIYF. The CDR3 coding sequence is TGTGCCAGCAGGGGGACAGGCCGAAACACCATATATTTT. V usage is TRBV28 and J usage is TRBJ1-3; 8 nucleotides match TRBD1. The CDR3 is 13 amino acids. Germline assignment: CDR1 MDHEN and CDR2 SYDVKM. The V segment lost 6 bases and the J segment 5 bases; nucleotides outside the gene matches: 3.

This clone has just a few counts. J is TRBJ2-5 and V is TRBV12-5, with D unresolved. The ends were cut back, 3 bases at V and 4 bases at J, with 6 bases in the middle. The CDR3 consists of 12 residues. Looked up from germline, CDR1 is LGHNT and CDR2 is FRNRAP. CDR3 sequence reads: CASGLFGETQYF. CDR3 nucleotides: TGTGCTAGTGGTTTATTCGGAGAGACCCAGTACTTC.

V is TRBV2 and J is TRBJ2-3; 9 nucleotides align to TRBD2. Trimming cost V 7 bases and J 1 base; bases outside gene matches: 6. CDR1 SNHLY and CDR2 FYNNEI come from the germline V gene. There are 15 residues in the CDR3. The CDR3 here is CASTPRTSGTDTQYF. The CDR3 DNA reads as TGTGCCAGCACCCCTAGGACTAGCGGCACAGATACGCAGTATTTT.

The chain recombines TRBV4-1 with TRBJ1-5; 8 bases fit TRBD1. CDR3 size: 15 residues. Trimming removed 3 bases from V and 4 bases from J; junction bases left unmatched: 5. Per germline, CDR1 MGHRA and CDR2 YSYEKL. As DNA, the CDR3 is TGCGCCAGCAGCCATATGACAGGGGTTAATCAGCCCCAGCATTTT. This codes for CASSHMTGVNQPQHF.

The chain has TRBV5-4 and TRBJ2-5; the D is unclear. The end of the DNA fits TRBJ2-7 better, so the J call may be wrong. The germline gives CDR1 SGHNT, CDR2 YYREEE (reference sequence). This CDR3 is 12 amino acids long. Written as DNA, the CDR3 is TGTGCCAGCAGCTTAAGTATCCGCGAGCAGTACTTC. Residues: CASSLSIREQYF.

The chain is built from TRBV5-4 and TRBJ2-5; 7 bases are a match to TRBD2. V shed 0 bases, J shed 4 bases, and the junction held 0 bases outside the gene matches. This CDR3 has 13 residues. CDR1 is SGHNT, CDR2 YYREEE, per germline (reference sequence). This chain's CDR3 is CASSLAGGETQYF. The CDR3 nucleotides are TGTGCCAGCAGCTTGGCGGGGGGAGAGACCCAGTACTTC.

The genes are TRBV25-1 and TRBJ2-7, with D possibly TRBD2 on 6 matching bases. This CDR3 is built from 14 residues. V shed 2 bases and J shed 2 bases, with 10 bases lying between them. Per the germline V gene, CDR1 is MGHDK and CDR2 is SYGVNS. DNA for the CDR3: TGTGCCAGCAGTGAAGGGCTAGCGACCTACGAGCAGTACTTC. Translating gives CASSEGLATYEQYF.

The J gene is TRBJ1-2, the V gene TRBV29-1; 7 positions match TRBD1. V trimming: 6 bases; J trimming: 1 base; junction bases outside the gene matches: 11. This CDR3 region has 15 residues. Germline-derived CDR1 and CDR2 are SQVTM and ANQGSEA. Here the CDR3 reads CSVGRDSLFNYGYTF. CDR3 in DNA: TGCAGCGTAGGCCGGGACAGCCTATTTAACTATGGCTACACCTTC.

The rearrangement uses TRBV11-2 and TRBJ2-2, with a possible D match to TRBD2 (6 bases). Germline assignment: CDR1 SGHAT and CDR2 FQNNGV. V was shortened by 1 base and J by 1 base, with 10 bases between the two germline ends. The CDR3 runs to 16 residues. This CDR3 is CASSLGDGRNTGELFF. The CDR3 nucleotides are TGTGCCAGCAGCTTAGGAGACGGGAGGAACACCGGGGAGCTGTTTTTT.

This chain uses TRBV5-4 with TRBJ2-7, with 10 positions matching TRBD2. Germline loops: CDR1 SGHNT, CDR2 YYREEE (reference sequence). J gave up 7 bases and V 0 bases, and 1 base lay outside the gene matches. This CDR3 is 13 amino acids long. DNA of the CDR3: TGTGCCAGCAGCTTGGCGGGACTAGCGGAGCAGTACTTC. This gives the protein CASSLAGLAEQYF.

CDR3 region: CASSPRTSGDYEQYF. In DNA form, the CDR3 reads TGCGCCAGCAGCCCAAGGACTAGCGGAGACTACGAGCAGTACTTC. The V call is TRBV5-1, the J call TRBJ2-5; 10 bases map to TRBD2. The end of the DNA is better explained by TRBJ2-7, so the J call may be wrong. The germline V gene encodes CDR1 SGHRS and CDR2 YFSETQ. The length of the CDR3 is 15 residues.

The gene calls are TRBV4-1 and TRBJ2-5, with TRBD1 as a possible D gene (6 bases). The DNA end is more similar to TRBJ2-7, so the J call may be wrong. This CDR3 spans 14 amino acids. The V gene's germline CDR1 is MGHRA and CDR2 YSYEKL. CDR3 nucleotide sequence: TGCGCCAGCACCCGCGAGACAGGTACCTACGAGCAGTACTTC. It codes for CASTRETGTYEQYF.

The genes are TRBV5-1 and TRBJ2-7; D remains unclear. V was cut by 0 bases and J by 2 bases, with 9 bases left in between. The CDR3 has 14 amino acids. Germline V CDR1 and CDR2: SGHRS, YFSETQ. The CDR3 region is CASSLAELTYEQYF. The DNA of the CDR3 is TGCGCCAGCAGCTTGGCCGAACTCACCTACGAGCAGTACTTC.

The sample holds a few counts of this clone. The chain couples TRBV5-1 to TRBJ2-2; D is possibly TRBD2 (6 bases). The V gene's germline CDR1 is SGHRS and CDR2 YFSETQ. The length of the CDR3 is 14 residues. V was pared by 9 bases and J by 6 bases, with 18 bases between. The CDR3 nucleotides are TGCGCCACCAACGGCGGGGACCGGGCCGGGGAGCTGTTTTTT. Translating gives CATNGGDRAGELFF. Full variable domain (rest looked up from reference TRBV5-1 and TRBJ2-2): KAGVTQTPRYLIKTRGQQVTLSCSPISGHRSVSWYQQTPGQGLQFLFEYFSETQRNKGNFPGRFSGRQFSNSRSEMNVSTLELGDSALYLCATNGGDRAGELFFGEGSRLTVL.